This T cell receptor (beta chain) emerged from a study of CD8 T cells in Susac syndrome (dated by TCRdb to the late 2010s). Background for the entire study: Of the Susac syndrome patients who were sequenced, over five had clinically active disease and eight or nine were in clinical remission. At the time of blood withdrawal, Susac syndrome patients were either therapy-naive, taking corticosteroids (with some also receiving IVIg), or on IVIg alone. Repertoire sequencing was used to test whether CD8+ T cell activation and differentiation in Susac syndrome was antigen driven. Clonality of the CD8+ T cell repertoire was compared between more than 10 healthy donors, roughly 14 Susac syndrome patients and fewer than 16 multiple sclerosis patients.

RNA was extracted using the RNeasy kit, and roughly 0.5 to 1 microgram was reverse transcribed with random hexamers. TCR beta CDR3 regions were amplified with the immunoSEQ multiplex PCR assay covering 54 Vbeta and 13 Jbeta segments. PCR amplification bias was corrected using a synthetic template baseline for primer optimization and computational correction. The authors' analysis ran thus. Reads were assigned to V, D and J genes according to IMGT and analyzed in immunoSEQ Analyzer, with only productive sequences retained. Clonality was calculated as one minus the Shannon entropy normalized by log2 of the number of productive unique sequences. Public and private clones were assessed among the 100 most prevalent clones of each patient and control. Clones were defined as Susac-specific when absent from the healthy and MS cohorts, from about 1,100 published viral clones and from other ImmuneACCESS disease sequences. Clones were called with MiXCR by TCRdb after fastp trimmed the public reads at Q25, and only in-frame beta chains were retained. Rows are unified per CDR3 protein, each entry keeping the most common DNA and genes. TCRdb, rather than the study authors, made the V and J calls. This sample comprises under 95,000 distinct CDR3 sequences, approximately 95% of them detected only once. The ten largest clones capture approximately 0.47% of the sample.

This clonotype has just one count. Its specific antigen is unknown. Per-base qualities were not stored, and no clone one base away is much larger. Single-read evidence is weak. The V end loses 5 bases and the J end loses 1 base, and a stretch of 11 bases separates them. The cysteine opens and the phenylalanine closes a CDR3 of 14 amino acids. Here the CDR3 DNA is all that survives: 42 bases in frame from base 1. The germline V gene specifies SGHTA as CDR1 and FQGNSA as CDR2. High-throughput TCR beta sequencing profiled peripheral blood CD8+ and CD4+ T cells from healthy donors, Susac syndrome patients and multiple sclerosis patients. Recently defined diagnostic criteria for definite or probable disease were met by the Susac syndrome patients. Bulk CD8+ and CD4+ T cells were purified by magnetic negative isolation, while CD8+ TEMRA cells were enriched using FACS. Blood was collected in EDTA tubes and processed within 24 hours, with PBMCs isolated through density gradient centrifugation. PBMCs intended for TCR sequencing were frozen in liquid nitrogen and were later thawed in a 37 degrees C water bath. The sorted or isolated CD4+, CD8+ and CD8+ TEMRA cells reached a purity of at least 90%.

The paper as a whole reports these results and caveats: The study acknowledged that relatively few individuals were included in the TCR sequencing and HLA analysis. Clonal expansion was seen in Susac syndrome CD8+ repertoires, peaking in CD8+ TEMRA cells and being greater in clinically active patients than in remitting ones. Looking at Susac-specific public clones, the researchers identified fewer than 20 in the total CD8+ repertoire and 4 or 5 in the CD8+ TEMRA repertoire.

This chain is built from TRBV7-2 and TRBJ1-2, with a weak D call of TRBD1 (6 bases match). The clonotype originates from a human donor with Susac syndrome. Specimen: CD8+ T cells from PBMCs. DNA sequence: TGTGCCAGCAGCCCCAGGGGCAGTAACTATGGCTACACCTTC. This is translated as CASSPRGSNYGYTF.